This T cell receptor beta chain appears in the sequencing data of a study of T cells after posttransplantation cyclophosphamide. Study-level points and caveats: Recipient CMV seropositivity and CMV reactivation strongly tracked TRB clonality. Tissue-infiltrating T cells from skin or gut overlapped little with blood T cells.

A remark on this clone: The antigen is unknown.

Cells defined as naive were viable CD3+CD4+ or CD3+CD8+ and CCR7+CD45RA+CD45RO-CD95-CD27+CD28+. On the day of bone marrow donation, the related graft donor provided peripheral blood. Measured with immunoSEQ multiplex PCR; TCRdb has only the in-frame clones, and not every one. The repertoire holds roughly 23,000 clones, with around 98% as singletons. The CDR3 is made up of 17 amino acids. Looked up from germline, CDR1 is LNHDA and CDR2 is SQIVND (reference sequence). Trimming cost V 6 bases and J 0 bases; bases outside gene matches: 12. This receptor was identified in a man aged 45-65 years in good health, CMV-negative, and a related stem cell transplant donor. Material: naive CD4+ T cells sorted from PBMCs. The chain links TRBV19 to TRBJ1-1, with 8 bases fitting TRBD1. The CDR3 DNA reads TGTGCCAGTAGCTTTAGGACAGGGTCAATACTGAACACTGAAGCTTTCTTT. Its protein product is CASSFRTGSILNTEAFF.